The 14 T cell receptor beta chains below all came from one sample that was sequenced in a study of T cell responses to AZD1222 COVID-19 vaccine. Generated by immunoSEQ multiplex PCR, the TCRdb table keeps only in-frame clones and is missing some. The profile shows under 150,000 clones, over 85% of them singletons. The sample consisted of peripheral blood, taken on day 0 of AZD1222 vaccination. The receptors were sampled from an adult in good health.

In its sample, this clone was seen once. The V call is TRBV2, the J call TRBJ1-4, with 9 bases aligning to TRBD1. The CDR3 is 15 residues long. The junction had 8 bases not matched to a gene; V was cut back by 9 bases and J by 3 bases. Looked up from germline, CDR1 is SNHLY and CDR2 is FYNNEI. The CDR3 is CARGTGGLANEKLFF. The CDR3 coding sequence is TGTGCCAGGGGAACAGGGGGCTTGGCTAATGAAAAACTGTTTTTT.

V gene TRBV24-1 combines with J gene TRBJ1-4; 9 bases fit TRBD1. Looked up from germline, CDR1 is KGHDR and CDR2 is SFDVKD. The CDR3 has 15 residues. V trimming: 4 bases; J trimming: 5 bases; junction bases outside the gene matches: 4. CDR3 amino acids: CATSDPGQGNEKLFF. The CDR3 region has the DNA TGTGCCACCAGTGACCCCGGACAGGGGAATGAAAAACTGTTTTTT.

CDR3 region: CASSVLGTGDQHF. The CDR3 region has the DNA TGTGCCAGCAGTGTACTGGGGACAGGTGACCAGCATTTT. The chain combines TRBV2 with TRBJ1-5, with TRBD1 matching over 8 bases. The CDR3 sequence is 13 residues long. Losses at the gene ends were 4 bases for V and 12 bases for J; bases not matched to a gene: 8. In germline, CDR1 is SNHLY, CDR2 FYNNEI.

The chain joins TRBV11-1 to TRBJ2-2, with unresolved D. CDR3 length: 13 amino acids. Germline-derived CDR1 and CDR2 are SGHAT and FQDESV (reference sequence). V was pared by 8 bases and J by 4 bases, with 11 bases between. The CDR3 region has the DNA TGTGCCAGCTTCGGCTATCGCACCGGGGAGCTGTTTTTT. Encoded protein: CASFGYRTGELFF.

CDR3 sequence: CASSNGASYGYTF. The CDR3 nucleotides are TGTGCCAGCAGTAATGGAGCCAGCTATGGCTACACCTTC. The gene calls are TRBV28 and TRBJ1-2; no reliable D call. From germline, CDR1 is MDHEN and CDR2 SYDVKM. The CDR3 is made up of 13 amino acids. V gave up 5 bases and J gave up 4 bases, with 11 bases separating them.

This sequence joins TRBV7-8 and TRBJ2-7; 7 bases map to TRBD2. The V segment lost 6 bases and the J segment 7 bases; nucleotides outside the gene matches: 6. Germline V gene lookup returns CDR1 SGHVS and CDR2 FQNEAQ. The CDR3 length is 12 residues. In DNA, the CDR3 is TGTGCCAGCAGACACGGGGAGGGGGAGCAGTACTTC. This gives the protein CASRHGEGEQYF.

The J gene is TRBJ2-3, the V gene TRBV2, with 8 bases identical to TRBD2. V shed 5 bases, J shed 2 bases, and the junction held 18 bases outside the gene matches. From germline, CDR1 is SNHLY and CDR2 FYNNEI. This CDR3 comprises 19 residues. The CDR3 DNA reads TGTGCCAGCAGTACCCAACGCAGGCTAGCGGGTTTACACACAGATACGCAGTATTTT. It encodes CASSTQRRLAGLHTDTQYF.

The V gene is TRBV6-5, the J gene TRBJ1-5; TRBD1 agrees at 7 bases. The CDR3 contains 14 residues. The V gene end was trimmed by 6 bases and the J gene end by 2 bases; junction bases not matched to a gene: 4. Germline lookup yields CDR1 MNHEY and CDR2 SVGAGI. DNA of the CDR3: TGTGCCAGCAGCCAGACAGGGCGCAATCAGCCCCAGCATTTT. Translation gives CASSQTGRNQPQHF.

This rearrangement joins TRBV6-5 to TRBJ1-3; D ambiguous. This CDR3 has 15 amino acids. Trimming cost V 0 bases and J 0 bases, with 6 bases left between them. Germline CDR1 and CDR2: MNHEY and SVGAGI. The CDR3 DNA is TGTGCCAGCAGTTACTCACGGAGCTCTGGAAACACCATATATTTT. Translation gives CASSYSRSSGNTIYF.

The chain carries TRBV3-1 (or the pseudogene TRBV3-2) and TRBJ2-2, with no clear D. Germline CDR1 is LGHDT and CDR2 is YNNKEL (reference sequence). The V end lost 5 bases, the J end lost 10 bases, and 8 bases lay between the germline ends. This CDR3 comprises 11 residues. The CDR3 loop is CASSRIAELFF. The CDR3 DNA reads TGTGCCAGCAGCAGGATCGCGGAGCTGTTTTTT.

The rearrangement joins TRBV5-1 to TRBJ2-1, with D uncertain. The CDR3 contains 13 residues. Germline V lookup: CDR1 SGHRS, CDR2 YFSETQ. V was shortened by 0 bases and J by 6 bases, with 7 bases between the two germline ends. Written as DNA, the CDR3 is TGCGCCAGCAGCTTGGAACTATCCAATGAGCAGTTCTTC. Translation: CASSLELSNEQFF. The full variable domain, with the rest looked up from reference TRBV5-1 and TRBJ2-1, is KAGVTQTPRYLIKTRGQQVTLSCSPISGHRSVSWYQQTPGQGLQFLFEYFSETQRNKGNFPGRFSGRQFSNSRSEMNVSTLELGDSALYLCASSLELSNEQFFGPGTRLTVL.

In nucleotides, the CDR3 is TGCGCCAGCAGCCCGGAGGCAGGGCCCGGAAACACCATATATTTT. As protein: CASSPEAGPGNTIYF. The chain is built from TRBV5-1 and TRBJ1-3, with D perhaps TRBD1 (5 bases). Per germline, CDR1 SGHRS and CDR2 YFSETQ. V lost 4 bases and J 4 bases, leaving 15 bases between the germline ends. CDR3 length: 15 residues.

The J gene is TRBJ2-2, the V gene TRBV27; the D is unclear. The V end was cut by 0 bases, the J end by 7 bases, with 9 bases between. Germline V gene lookup returns CDR1 MNHEY and CDR2 SMNVEV (reference sequence). CDR3 length: 14 amino acids. The CDR3 nucleotides read TGTGCCAGCAGTTTATCGTCGGCCGGCGGGGAGCTGTTTTTT. Residues: CASSLSSAGGELFF.

The chain combines TRBV7-7 with TRBJ2-1; D ambiguous. V was clipped by 5 bases and J by 6 bases, with 14 bases between them. Germline V gives CDR1 SSHAT, CDR2 FNYEAQ (reference sequence). This CDR3 contains 14 residues. CDR3 nucleotide sequence: TGTGCCAGCAGCCCGCTGACGGCCCCCAATGAGCAGTTCTTC. It specifies CASSPLTAPNEQFF.